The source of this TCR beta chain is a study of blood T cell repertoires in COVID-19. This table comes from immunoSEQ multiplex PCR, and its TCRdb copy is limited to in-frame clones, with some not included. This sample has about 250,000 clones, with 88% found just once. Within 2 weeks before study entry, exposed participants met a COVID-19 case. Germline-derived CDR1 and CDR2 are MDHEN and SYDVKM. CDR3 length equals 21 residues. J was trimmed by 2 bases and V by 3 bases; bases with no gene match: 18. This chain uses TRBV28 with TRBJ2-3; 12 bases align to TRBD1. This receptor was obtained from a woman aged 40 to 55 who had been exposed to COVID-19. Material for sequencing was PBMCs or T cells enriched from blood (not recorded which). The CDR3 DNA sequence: TGTGCCAGCAGTTTCCTACTTTTGCGGGGACAGGGGGCTAACCCCACAGATACGCAGTATTTT. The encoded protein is CASSFLLLRGQGANPTDTQYF.